The 25 T cell receptor beta chains below were found in one sample sequenced in a study of T cells in Graves' hyperthyroidism and ophthalmopathy. The source material, RNA transcripts, was used to amplify TCR beta CDR3 regions. When the TCR CDR3 underwent first-round RT-PCR, the HTBI primer set was used. TCRdb ran MiXCR on the multiplex PCR reads and lists one entry per CDR3 protein. The table lists over 350,000 distinct CDR3 sequences, over 12% of them singletons. Sequenced sample: blood. The origin of the receptors is a man aged 18 to 29 with Graves' ophthalmopathy.

The rearrangement uses TRBV29-1 and TRBJ2-5, with TRBD2 matching over 10 bases. V lost 3 bases, J lost 9 bases, and 13 bases stayed unmatched. The CDR3 loop spans 15 amino acids. CDR1 is SQVTM and CDR2 is ANQGSEA in the germline V gene. For the CDR3, the DNA is TGCAGCGTTGATGACCTAGCGGGGGCCCGCGGTGCCCAGTACTTC. As protein: CSVDDLAGARGAQYF.

This clonotype was detected only a few times. The chain uses TRBV20-1 and TRBJ2-1, with 9 bases that match TRBD2. Germline CDR1 DFQATT, CDR2 SNEGSKA (reference sequence). This CDR3 has 16 residues. Trimming at V came to 5 bases and at J to 2 bases, leaving 10 bases not matched to a gene. CDR3 sequence reads: CSAEGTGTSTYNEQFF. CDR3 nucleotides: TGCAGTGCTGAAGGAACCGGGACTAGCACCTACAATGAGCAGTTCTTC.

V gene TRBV15 combines with J gene TRBJ1-1, with D possibly matching TRBD1 (5 bases). Trimming removed 3 bases from V and 4 bases from J, with 12 bases in between. The germline CDR1 and CDR2 sequences are LNHNV and YYDKDF (reference sequence). The CDR3 runs to 14 residues. CDR3 nucleotide sequence: TGTGCCACCAGCAGGTGGGGGGGAAGCACTGAAGCTTTCTTT. This gives the protein CATSRWGGSTEAFF.

Ten or more counts support this clonotype. The V call is TRBV7-2, the J call TRBJ2-3; tentatively, D is TRBD1 or TRBD2 (5 bases each). Germline loops: CDR1 SGHTA, CDR2 FQGNSA. The CDR3 has 15 amino acids. Trimming took off 3 bases at V and 2 bases at J, with 12 bases between the two ends. CDR3 in amino acids: CASSFRGANTDTQYF. Here the CDR3 DNA reads TGTGCCAGCAGCTTTCGAGGGGCCAACACAGATACGCAGTATTTT.

Remarks on this clonotype: Since a much larger clone is just one base distant, this may be a read error. The gene calls are TRBV7-9 and TRBJ2-7; TRBD2 matches 12 bases. Germline assignment: CDR1 SEHNR and CDR2 FQNEAQ (reference sequence). V lost 7 bases to trimming and J lost 5 bases; unmatched junction nucleotides: 6. This CDR3 comprises 14 residues. CDR3 in amino acids: CASILTSGGHEQYF. DNA for the CDR3: TGTGCCAGCATCCTGACTAGCGGGGGCCACGAGCAGTACTTC. The full variable domain, in which reference TRBV7-9 and TRBJ2-7 provide the parts outside the CDR3, is DTGVSQNPRHKITKRGQNVTFRCDPISEHNRLYWYRQTLGQGPEFLTYFQNEAQLEKSRLLSDRFSAERPKGSFSTLEIQRTEQGDSAMYLCASILTSGGHEQYFGPGTRLTVT.

This clonotype has ten or more counts. V usage is TRBV24-1 and J usage is TRBJ2-1; D gene unclear. CDR1 and CDR2 (germline): KGHDR, SFDVKD. The CDR3 is 12 amino acids. V was clipped by 0 bases and J by 6 bases, with 2 bases between them. The CDR3 DNA sequence: TGTGCCACCAGTGATTTGCTCAATGAGCAGTTCTTC. Residues: CATSDLLNEQFF.

Ten or more counts support this clonotype. The rearrangement uses TRBV27 and TRBJ2-5; D remains ambiguous. Germline lookup yields CDR1 MNHEY and CDR2 SMNVEV (reference sequence). CDR3 size: 14 residues. V was shortened by 5 bases and J by 1 base, with 11 bases between the two germline ends. The CDR3 DNA follows: TGTGCCAGCAGTCCTCGGTGGGGCCAAGAGACCCAGTACTTC. Its protein is CASSPRWGQETQYF.

The chain uses TRBV7-6 and TRBJ1-5, with D unresolved. The V end was cut by 3 bases, the J end by 7 bases, with 19 bases between. The CDR3 is 16 amino acids. Looked up from germline, CDR1 is SGHVS and CDR2 is FNYEAQ. The CDR3 coding sequence is TGTGCCAGCAGCTTTTCCTGGGTCGGGGTCGGCCAGCCCCAGCATTTT. The encoded protein is CASSFSWVGVGQPQHF. Together with reference TRBV7-6 and TRBJ1-5, the CDR3 gives the full variable domain: GAGVSQSPRYKVTKRGQDVALRCDPISGHVSLYWYRQALGQGPEFLTYFNYEAQQDKSGLPNDRFSAERPEGSISTLTIQRTEQRDSAMYRCASSFSWVGVGQPQHFGDGTRLSIL.

Comments on this clonotype: This could be a read error, since a much larger clone is one nucleotide away. The genes are TRBV7-2 and TRBJ2-3; TRBD1 might be the D (6 bases). This CDR3 comprises 16 residues. Trimming removed 5 bases from V and 2 bases from J, with 17 bases in between. Germline V lookup: CDR1 SGHTA, CDR2 FQGNSA. In nucleotides, the CDR3 is TGTACCAGCAGCACGGACAGACGTACCCCCACAGATACGCAGTATTTT. This translates into CTSSTDRRTPTDTQYF.

There are many counts of this clonotype. The CDR3 bases are TGTGCCACCGGCATAGGGTACTCCTACGAGCAGTACTTC. This sequence encodes CATGIGYSYEQYF. J is TRBJ2-7 and V is TRBV15; D not certain. Per germline, CDR1 LNHNV and CDR2 YYDKDF (reference sequence). The V end lost 8 bases, the J end lost 0 bases, and 11 bases lay between the germline ends. The CDR3 loop spans 13 amino acids.

This clonotype has ten or more counts. This chain connects TRBV18 to TRBJ2-5; perhaps TRBD2 as D (5 bases). Trimming took off 2 bases at V and 5 bases at J, with 12 bases between the two ends. CDR1 and CDR2 from the germline V gene are KGHSH and LQKENI. The length of the CDR3 is 14 residues. The DNA for the CDR3 is TGTGCCAGCTCACCAGATACTAGAGGCGAGACCCAGTACTTC. Residues: CASSPDTRGETQYF.

This clonotype was seen only a few times. One junction end disagrees with the germline gene, perhaps due to a read error. V is TRBV30 and J is TRBJ1-5; perhaps TRBD1 as D (5 bases). This CDR3 region has 14 residues. Germline CDR1 GTSNPN, CDR2 SVGIG (reference sequence). CDR3: CVWSGANLGQPQHF. In DNA form, the CDR3 reads TGTGTCTGGAGTGGGGCGAATCTAGGACAGCCCCAGCATTTT.

This clonotype was found many times. The chain combines TRBV7-9 with TRBJ2-7; perhaps TRBD2 as D (5 bases). Trimming pared 7 bases from V and 0 bases from J, leaving 22 bases between. The CDR3 runs 17 residues. Germline CDR1 and CDR2: SEHNR and FQNEAQ (reference sequence). The CDR3 region has the DNA TGTGCCAGCACCTCATATCCCCTGGACTTGAGCTCCTACGAGCAGTACTTC. Its translation: CASTSYPLDLSSYEQYF. The full variable domain, its missing parts supplied by reference TRBV7-9 and TRBJ2-7, is DTGVSQNPRHKITKRGQNVTFRCDPISEHNRLYWYRQTLGQGPEFLTYFQNEAQLEKSRLLSDRFSAERPKGSFSTLEIQRTEQGDSAMYLCASTSYPLDLSSYEQYFGPGTRLTVT.

This clonotype was seen a few times. The V and J genes are TRBV7-9 and TRBJ2-5; unclear D gene. V lost 0 bases and J lost 9, with 11 bases in between. Germline CDR1 and CDR2: SEHNR and FQNEAQ (reference sequence). CDR3 size: 13 residues. For the CDR3, the DNA is TGTGCCAGCAGCTTAGCTTCTAGTGGGTCCCAGTACTTC. This codes for CASSLASSGSQYF.

In its sample, this clonotype was seen many times. The chain uses TRBV7-9 and TRBJ1-2; D may be TRBD1 (6 bases). V was clipped by 5 bases and J by 7 bases, with 20 bases between them. Germline-derived CDR1 and CDR2 are SEHNR and FQNEAQ (reference sequence). The CDR3 contains 15 residues. The CDR3 sequence is CASSPKSGGGSGYTF. The DNA for the CDR3 is TGTGCCAGCAGCCCCAAATCGGGGGGCGGTAGTGGCTACACCTTC.

In its sample, this clonotype was seen many times. The V and J genes are TRBV30 and TRBJ1-3; 7 positions agree with TRBD1. V gave up 1 base and J gave up 2 bases; unmatched junction bases: 8. CDR1 and CDR2 from the germline V gene are GTSNPN and SVGIG (reference sequence). This CDR3 is 16 amino acids long. In nucleotides, the CDR3 is TGTGCCTGGAGTGCACGTTTTCAGGGGGCTGGAAACACCATATATTTT. It specifies CAWSARFQGAGNTIYF.

This clonotype has at least ten counts. The V call is TRBV6-5, the J call TRBJ2-7; 10 bases are shared with TRBD2. Trimming removed 2 bases from V and 1 base from J; junction bases left unmatched: 5. Germline values: CDR1 MNHEY, CDR2 SVGAGI. This CDR3 has 16 amino acids. CDR3: CASSYLLAGDSYEQYF. The CDR3, as DNA: TGTGCCAGCAGTTACCTTCTAGCGGGAGATTCCTACGAGCAGTACTTC.

The chain uses TRBV9 and TRBJ2-1; 8 bases map to TRBD1. The CDR3 is 16 amino acids. J lost 3 bases, V lost 3 bases, and 8 bases had no gene match. Germline values: CDR1 SGDLS, CDR2 YYNGEE. The CDR3 region is CASSGPQGAVYNEQFF. CDR3 nucleotide sequence: TGTGCCAGCAGCGGCCCCCAGGGGGCGGTCTACAATGAGCAGTTCTTC.

This clonotype showed up just a few times. This chain links TRBV4-1 with TRBJ2-7; 8 bases match TRBD2. With 0 bases clipped from V and 3 bases from J, the junction kept 13 bases outside the gene matches. The germline gives CDR1 MGHRA, CDR2 YSYEKL. The CDR3 covers 18 residues. CDR3 sequence reads: CASSQDTVARREVYEQYF. The CDR3 nucleotides read TGCGCCAGCAGCCAAGATACAGTCGCTCGGCGGGAGGTCTACGAGCAGTACTTC.

The chain links TRBV7-3 to TRBJ2-3, with D hard to call. There are 14 residues in the CDR3. The germline V and J ends were trimmed by 1 base and 4 bases, with 9 bases remaining between them. Germline loops: CDR1 SGHTA, CDR2 FQGTGA. This chain's CDR3 is CASSLMVYPDTQYF. Here the CDR3 DNA reads TGTGCCAGCAGCTTAATGGTCTACCCAGATACGCAGTATTTT.

This clonotype was counted at least ten times. This chain connects TRBV6-1 to TRBJ2-7; D may be TRBD1 (6 bases). Germline CDR1 reads MNHNS; CDR2 reads SASEGT. The CDR3 sequence is 15 residues long. Deletions cut 8 bases from V and 0 bases from J, with 17 bases between. CDR3 region: CASREGGTSSYEQYF. DNA of the CDR3: TGTGCCAGCCGGGAAGGGGGTACAAGCTCCTACGAGCAGTACTTC.

This sequence joins TRBV19 and TRBJ2-7; D is possibly TRBD1 (6 bases). The CDR3 covers 13 residues. The germline V gene encodes CDR1 LNHDA and CDR2 SQIVND (reference sequence). V was trimmed by 5 bases and J by 5 bases, leaving 13 bases between them. This CDR3 reads CASSRGGEHEQYF. Written as DNA, the CDR3 is TGTGCCAGTAGTCGAGGGGGAGAACACGAGCAGTACTTC.

This clonotype came up a few times. This chain uses TRBV5-6 with TRBJ1-5, with D tentatively TRBD1 (5 bases). V lost 1 base and J lost 4, with 12 bases in between. The CDR3 extends over 15 amino acids. Looked up from germline, CDR1 is SGHDT and CDR2 is YYEEEE. The CDR3 sequence is CASSLSGAGNQPQHF. The CDR3, as DNA: TGTGCCAGCAGCTTGTCCGGGGCCGGGAATCAGCCCCAGCATTTT.

In its sample, this clonotype was seen many times. CDR3: CICGGWSDTQYF. The CDR3 DNA sequence: TGCATTTGTGGGGGTTGGTCAGATACGCAGTATTTT. V usage is TRBV20-1 and J usage is TRBJ2-3, with D possibly called TRBD1 or TRBD2 (5 bases each). The CDR3 consists of 12 residues. Per the germline V gene, CDR1 is DFQATT and CDR2 is SNEGSKA (reference sequence).

This clonotype appeared many times. The chain is built from TRBV4-1 and TRBJ2-3; D is undetermined. V gave up 5 bases and J gave up 3 bases, with 3 bases separating them. Germline assignment: CDR1 MGHRA and CDR2 YSYEKL. The CDR3 runs 11 residues. Here the CDR3 DNA reads TGCGCCAGCAGCAAGACAGATACGCAGTATTTT. It encodes CASSKTDTQYF.